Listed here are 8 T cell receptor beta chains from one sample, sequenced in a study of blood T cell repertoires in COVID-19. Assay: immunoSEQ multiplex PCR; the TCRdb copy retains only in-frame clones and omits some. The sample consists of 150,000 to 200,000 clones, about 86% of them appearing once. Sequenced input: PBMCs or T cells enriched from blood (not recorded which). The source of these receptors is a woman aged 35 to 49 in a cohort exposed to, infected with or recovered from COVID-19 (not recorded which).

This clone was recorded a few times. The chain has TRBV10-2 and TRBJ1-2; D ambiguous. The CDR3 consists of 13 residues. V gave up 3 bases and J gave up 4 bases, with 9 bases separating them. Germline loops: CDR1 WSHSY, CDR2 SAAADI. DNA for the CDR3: TGCGCCAGCAGTGAAAGCCTAGTCTATGGCTACACCTTC. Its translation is CASSESLVYGYTF.

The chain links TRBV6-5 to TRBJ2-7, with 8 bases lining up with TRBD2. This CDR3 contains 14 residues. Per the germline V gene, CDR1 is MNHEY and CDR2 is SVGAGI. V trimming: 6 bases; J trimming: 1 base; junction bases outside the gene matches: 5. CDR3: CASRSTSDSYEQYF. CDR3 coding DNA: TGTGCCAGCAGGTCGACTAGCGATTCCTACGAGCAGTACTTC.

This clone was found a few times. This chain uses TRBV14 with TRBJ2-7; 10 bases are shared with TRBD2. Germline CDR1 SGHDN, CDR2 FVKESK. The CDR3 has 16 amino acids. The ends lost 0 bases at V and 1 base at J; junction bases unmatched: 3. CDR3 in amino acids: CASSQEERGGSYEQYF. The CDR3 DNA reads TGTGCCAGCAGCCAAGAAGAGCGGGGGGGATCCTACGAGCAGTACTTC.

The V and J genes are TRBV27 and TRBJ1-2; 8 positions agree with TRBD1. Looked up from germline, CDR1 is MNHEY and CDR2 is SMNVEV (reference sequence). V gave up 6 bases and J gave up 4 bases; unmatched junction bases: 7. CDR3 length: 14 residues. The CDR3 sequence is CASSIDRGGYGYTF. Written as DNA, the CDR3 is TGTGCCAGCAGCATTGACAGGGGCGGCTATGGCTACACCTTC.

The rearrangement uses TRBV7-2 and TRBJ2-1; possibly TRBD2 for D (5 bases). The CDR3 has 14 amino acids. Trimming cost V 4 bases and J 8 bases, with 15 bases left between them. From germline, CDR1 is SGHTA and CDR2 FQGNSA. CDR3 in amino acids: CASSSTGGSDEQFF. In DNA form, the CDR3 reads TGTGCCAGCAGCTCAACCGGTGGGAGCGATGAGCAGTTCTTC.

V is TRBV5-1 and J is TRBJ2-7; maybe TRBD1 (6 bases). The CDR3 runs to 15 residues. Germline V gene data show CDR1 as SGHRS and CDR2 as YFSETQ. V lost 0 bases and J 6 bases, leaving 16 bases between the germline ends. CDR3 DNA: TGCGCCAGCAGCTTGGGAAACAGGGCCGTGGGCGAGCAGTACTTC. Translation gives CASSLGNRAVGEQYF.

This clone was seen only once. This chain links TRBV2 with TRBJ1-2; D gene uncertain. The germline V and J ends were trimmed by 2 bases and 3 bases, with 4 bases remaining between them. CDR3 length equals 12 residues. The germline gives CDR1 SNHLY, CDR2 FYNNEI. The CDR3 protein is CASSETDYGYTF. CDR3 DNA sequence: TGTGCCAGCAGTGAAACGGACTATGGCTACACCTTC.

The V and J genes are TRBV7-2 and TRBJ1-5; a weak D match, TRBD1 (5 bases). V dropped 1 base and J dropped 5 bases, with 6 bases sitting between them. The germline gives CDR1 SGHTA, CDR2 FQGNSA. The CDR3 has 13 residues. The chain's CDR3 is CASSLVRDQPQHF. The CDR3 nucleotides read TGTGCCAGCAGCTTAGTCAGGGATCAGCCCCAGCATTTT.